This entry features one T cell receptor (beta chain) sequence. Its target is not known. The data were produced by immunoSEQ multiplex PCR, yet TCRdb's version contains in-frame clones alone and is incomplete. This table holds about 94,000 clones, about nine tenths found once. This CDR3 contains 13 residues. V lost 6 bases and J lost 7; bases outside the gene matches: 3. The germline CDR1 and CDR2 sequences are LNHDA and SQIVND (reference sequence). These data come from a study of OX40 agonist ivuxolimab in advanced cancers. Study-wide results and caveats: Low normalized clonal expansion also occurred in some nonresponding patients.

This material consisted of CD4+ or CD8+ T cells sorted from blood, taken in a trial of the OX40 agonist ivuxolimab. The gene calls are TRBV19 and TRBJ2-1, with 10 positions matching TRBD2. The sequence came from an adult with an advanced solid tumor such as melanoma, head and neck, liver or kidney cancer. In nucleotides, the CDR3 is TGTGCCAGTAGAAGCGGGGGGGTTAATGAGCAGTTCTTC. Translating it yields CASRSGGVNEQFF.